These 31 T cell receptor beta chains were sequenced from one sample in a study of blood T cell repertoires in COVID-19 (dated by TCRdb to about 2020). Library generation was performed with the immunoSEQ multiplex PCR assay. TCRdb mirrors the immuneACCESS table, restricted to in-frame sequences. Some clones are absent from its copies; in checked studies, under half trace to an unresolved V gene, and the reason for the others is unknown. The sample records nearly 350,000 clones, around 88% of which are singletons. Roughly 3% of the sample goes to the ten largest clones. The sequencing sample was made of peripheral blood. The receptors here all came from a man under 40 with active or convalescent COVID-19.

The V and J genes are TRBV6-5 and TRBJ2-7, with D possibly matching TRBD1 (6 bases). Germline V gives CDR1 MNHEY, CDR2 SVGAGI. With 6 bases removed from V and 0 bases from J, the gap between germline ends came to 12 bases. This CDR3 is built from 14 residues. As DNA, the CDR3 is TGTGCCAGCAGCTCCACAGGGAGCTCCTACGAGCAGTACTTC. This sequence encodes CASSSTGSSYEQYF.

The gene calls are TRBV25-1 and TRBJ2-3; D might be TRBD2 (5 bases). Germline V gene lookup returns CDR1 MGHDK and CDR2 SYGVNS. Trimming removed 6 bases at V and 0 bases at J, with 19 bases between. The CDR3 totals 17 residues. This chain's CDR3 is CASSPPLAYTSTDTQYF. DNA of the CDR3: TGTGCCAGCAGCCCGCCCCTAGCATATACAAGCACAGATACGCAGTATTTT.

The chain combines TRBV9 with TRBJ2-1; no firm D call. The CDR3 consists of 14 residues. The germline V gene encodes CDR1 SGDLS and CDR2 YYNGEE. The V gene lost 0 bases and the J gene lost 8 bases, with 12 bases spanning the gap. CDR3 sequence (DNA): TGTGCCAGCAGCGTAGTGCACCGCGCGGATGAGCAGTTCTTC. Its protein product is CASSVVHRADEQFF.

This clone was detected a few times. The chain is built from TRBV4-3 and TRBJ1-1; D uncertain. Trimming pared 1 base from V and 1 base from J, leaving 7 bases between. The CDR3 spans 14 residues. CDR1 and CDR2 (germline): LGHNA, YSLEER. The CDR3, as DNA: TGCGCCAGCAGCCAAGGACTAGAGAACACTGAAGCTTTCTTT. Its translation is CASSQGLENTEAFF.

The rearrangement links TRBV6-5 to TRBJ1-1; 7 bases fit TRBD1. The CDR3 sequence is 14 residues long. The germline gives CDR1 MNHEY, CDR2 SVGAGI. V trimming: 6 bases; J trimming: 2 bases; junction bases outside the gene matches: 6. In nucleotides, the CDR3 is TGTGCCAGCAGATTCGGACAGGTTAACACTGAAGCTTTCTTT. Protein: CASRFGQVNTEAFF.

V is TRBV24-1 and J is TRBJ2-3; D might be TRBD2 (5 bases). Germline values: CDR1 KGHDR, CDR2 SFDVKD. V was pared by 9 bases and J by 5 bases, with 8 bases between. The CDR3 spans 11 residues. CDR3 coding DNA: TGTGCCACCGGAGGAAGAGATACGCAGTATTTT. This encodes CATGGRDTQYF.

This sequence joins TRBV2 and TRBJ1-5; TRBD1 agrees at 10 bases. Germline-derived CDR1 and CDR2 are SNHLY and FYNNEI. Trimming cost V 4 bases and J 3 bases; bases outside gene matches: 6. The CDR3 sequence is 16 residues long. CDR3 nucleotide sequence: TGTGCCAGCAGTGCCCTGGGACAGGGGTCCAATCAGCCCCAGCATTTT. Its translation is CASSALGQGSNQPQHF.

This clone was observed a few times. V is TRBV5-1 and J is TRBJ2-2; D may be TRBD1 (5 bases). This CDR3 contains 14 residues. Trimming took 3 bases from V and 5 from J, leaving 11 bases between them. Germline lookup yields CDR1 SGHRS and CDR2 YFSETQ. CDR3 bases: TGCGCCAGCAGCTCCGGGCAGGGTACCGGGGAGCTGTTTTTT. This encodes CASSSGQGTGELFF.

The V call is TRBV14, the J call TRBJ1-4, with a possible D match to TRBD1 (5 bases). Trimming cost V 4 bases and J 8 bases, with 20 bases left between them. This CDR3 has 16 amino acids. Germline V CDR1 and CDR2: SGHDN, FVKESK. CDR3 DNA: TGTGCCAGCAGCCCCTCAATTTGGGGGGGAGAAGAAAAACTGTTTTTT. Translated: CASSPSIWGGEEKLFF.

The rearrangement joins TRBV5-1 to TRBJ1-2, with 9 bases that match TRBD1. CDR3 length: 15 residues. Germline lookup yields CDR1 SGHRS and CDR2 YFSETQ. The V gene end was trimmed by 0 bases and the J gene end by 4 bases; junction bases not matched to a gene: 4. This CDR3 is CASSLGGQGGYGYTF. The CDR3 DNA follows: TGCGCCAGCAGCTTGGGGGGACAGGGCGGCTATGGCTACACCTTC.

The V gene is TRBV9, the J gene TRBJ1-2; 10 bases agree with TRBD1. Trimming cost V 8 bases and J 3 bases; bases outside gene matches: 10. From germline, CDR1 is SGDLS and CDR2 YYNGEE. The CDR3 is 15 residues long. CDR3 region: CARRDRGYLDYGYTF. The CDR3 DNA sequence: TGTGCCAGGCGGGACAGGGGTTACCTGGACTATGGCTACACCTTC.

The chain links TRBV7-3 to TRBJ1-6; tentatively, D is TRBD1 (5 bases). The CDR3 is 14 amino acids. Per the germline V gene, CDR1 is SGHTA and CDR2 is FQGTGA. Trimming stripped 1 base from V and 5 bases from J, with 6 bases between. The CDR3 protein is CASSLRGHNSPLHF. In DNA form, the CDR3 reads TGTGCCAGCAGCTTAAGGGGCCATAATTCACCCCTCCACTTT.

This chain uses TRBV28 with TRBJ1-1; the D is unclear. CDR1 MDHEN and CDR2 SYDVKM come from the germline V gene. The CDR3 totals 12 residues. V was cut by 10 bases and J by 4 bases, with 13 bases left in between. CDR3 bases: TGTGCCACCACCCCCCGAGGCACTGAAGCTTTCTTT. The encoded protein is CATTPRGTEAFF.

This clone was recorded a few times. This rearrangement joins TRBV6-1 to TRBJ2-5; possible D gene TRBD2, 7 bases. Germline values: CDR1 MNHNS, CDR2 SASEGT. V gave up 2 bases and J gave up 5 bases, with 15 bases separating them. CDR3 length: 15 residues. The CDR3 reads CASSETTGAGETQYF. CDR3 DNA sequence: TGTGCCAGCAGTGAAACGACAGGAGCGGGGGAGACCCAGTACTTC.

This chain links TRBV7-3 with TRBJ1-1; 8 bases align to TRBD1. Germline V gene data show CDR1 as SGHTA and CDR2 as FQGTGA. The trim removed 5 bases at V and 3 bases at J, leaving 5 bases unmatched. The CDR3 extends over 14 amino acids. CDR3 bases: TGTGCCAGCAGCCCCGCAGGGGGCCACACTGAAGCTTTCTTT. This codes for CASSPAGGHTEAFF.

The chain combines TRBV4-1 with TRBJ2-7; 10 bases align to TRBD1. J gave up 1 base and V 5 bases, and 5 bases lay outside the gene matches. Looked up from germline, CDR1 is MGHRA and CDR2 is YSYEKL. The CDR3 totals 15 residues. CDR3 protein: CASSWGTGESYEQYF. CDR3 bases: TGCGCCAGCAGCTGGGGGACAGGGGAGTCCTACGAGCAGTACTTC.

The gene calls are TRBV9 and TRBJ2-3, with D maybe TRBD1 (6 bases). Per germline, CDR1 SGDLS and CDR2 YYNGEE. CDR3 size: 14 residues. Trimming stripped 0 bases from V and 7 bases from J, with 12 bases between. CDR3 nucleotides: TGTGCCAGCAGCGTAGAGGGGGACGGGAATACGCAGTATTTT. Translated: CASSVEGDGNTQYF.

This chain uses TRBV11-1 with TRBJ2-7, with 8 bases lining up with TRBD2. The V and J ends lost 4 bases and 5 bases, in that order; junction bases with no gene match: 7. The germline CDR1 and CDR2 sequences are SGHAT and FQDESV (reference sequence). CDR3 length: 14 residues. The CDR3 loop reads CASSWSGSGHEQYF. CDR3 DNA: TGTGCCAGCAGCTGGAGCGGGAGTGGCCACGAGCAGTACTTC.

The V call is TRBV19, the J call TRBJ2-1; the match to TRBD1 covers 7 bases. CDR3 length equals 15 residues. The germline CDR1 and CDR2 sequences are LNHDA and SQIVND (reference sequence). V lost 4 bases and J lost 9; bases outside the gene matches: 12. The CDR3 loop reads CASSTLPTGAGEQFF. CDR3 nucleotides: TGTGCCAGTAGTACGCTCCCCACAGGGGCTGGTGAGCAGTTCTTC. Filled out from reference TRBV19 and TRBJ2-1, the complete variable domain reads DGGITQSPKYLFRKEGQNVTLSCEQNLNHDAMYWYRQDPGQGLRLIYYSQIVNDFQKGDIAEGYSVSREKKESFPLTVTSAQKNPTAFYLCASSTLPTGAGEQFFGPGTRLTVL.

This clone was observed a single time. The chain recombines TRBV24-1 with TRBJ2-1, with 8 nucleotides matching TRBD2. The trim removed 0 bases at V and 5 bases at J, leaving 11 bases unmatched. The CDR3 covers 18 residues. Germline-derived CDR1 and CDR2 are KGHDR and SFDVKD. The DNA for the CDR3 is TGTGCCACCAGTGATTTGGAACCGGCGGGCGGGGGGAACAATGAGCAGTTCTTC. This sequence encodes CATSDLEPAGGGNNEQFF.

V is TRBV2 and J is TRBJ1-2, with TRBD1 as a possible D gene (6 bases). The V end was cut by 5 bases, the J end by 6 bases, with 13 bases between. Germline V CDR1 and CDR2: SNHLY, FYNNEI. The CDR3 consists of 13 residues. As DNA, the CDR3 is TGTGCCAGCAGTCCCACAGGGAGGGATGGCTACACCTTC. This codes for CASSPTGRDGYTF.

V gene TRBV7-2 combines with J gene TRBJ1-2, with D maybe TRBD1 (5 bases). CDR3 length: 14 residues. The germline V gene has CDR1 SGHTA and CDR2 FQGNSA. With 5 bases removed from V and 7 bases from J, the gap between germline ends came to 17 bases. CDR3 nucleotide sequence: TGTGCCAGCAGCCCCGGTGGGTTAGGGGCTGGCTACACCTTC. It encodes CASSPGGLGAGYTF. Looking up the rest from reference TRBV7-2 and TRBJ1-2 gives the full variable domain: GAGVSQSPSNKVTEKGKDVELRCDPISGHTALYWYRQSLGQGLEFLIYFQGNSAPDKSGLPSDRFSAERTGGSVSTLTIQRTQQEDSAVYLCASSPGGLGAGYTFGSGTRLTVV.

This chain connects TRBV23-1 to TRBJ1-2; D unclear. TRBV23-1 is designated an ORF whose function remains uncertain. V lost 4 bases and J lost 4, with 7 bases in between. This CDR3 spans 12 amino acids. CDR3 sequence reads: CASSREGYGYTF. The CDR3 DNA reads TGCGCCAGCAGTCGGGAGGGCTATGGCTACACCTTC.

The V call is TRBV4-3, the J call TRBJ2-1; no firm D call. V lost 1 base and J 7 bases, leaving 5 bases between the germline ends. The CDR3 has 12 residues. The V gene's germline CDR1 is LGHNA and CDR2 YSLEER. The CDR3 nucleotides read TGCGCCAGCAGCCAAGGTGCGAATGAGCAGTTCTTC. Protein product: CASSQGANEQFF.

The rearrangement joins TRBV9 to TRBJ1-4; no clear D. Germline V lookup: CDR1 SGDLS, CDR2 YYNGEE. The length of the CDR3 is 15 residues. V shed 0 bases and J shed 6 bases, with 12 bases lying between them. This CDR3 is CASSVGARGDEKLFF. The CDR3 region has the DNA TGTGCCAGCAGCGTAGGGGCCCGGGGAGATGAAAAACTGTTTTTT.

Comments on this clone: Germline is not matched at one junction end, which may reflect a read error. The chain combines TRBV6-1 with TRBJ1-6; 7 bases match TRBD1. This CDR3 has 13 residues. CDR1 and CDR2 (germline): MNHNS, SASEGT. CDR3 nucleotides: TGTGCCAGCAGCGAAGACAGGGTTTCACCCCTCCACTTT. It translates to CASSEDRVSPLHF.

The chain carries TRBV30 and TRBJ2-7; 10 bases are shared with TRBD2. This CDR3 spans 14 amino acids. CDR1 GTSNPN and CDR2 SVGIG come from the germline V gene (reference sequence). V lost 8 bases and J lost 6; bases outside the gene matches: 13. The CDR3 region is CAHRGASGSIEQYF. The CDR3 region has the DNA TGTGCCCACAGGGGGGCTAGCGGGAGCATCGAGCAGTACTTC.

The J gene is TRBJ2-1, the V gene TRBV3-1 (or the pseudogene TRBV3-2); D unresolved. The CDR3 is 11 residues long. V lost 1 base and J lost 7, with 2 bases in between. Per germline, CDR1 LGHDT and CDR2 YNNKEL (reference sequence). In nucleotides, the CDR3 is TGTGCCAGCAGCCAAGCGAATGAGCAGTTCTTC. It is translated as CASSQANEQFF.

The chain recombines TRBV27 with TRBJ2-1, with 13 bases matching TRBD2. The CDR3 contains 16 residues. Germline V lookup: CDR1 MNHEY, CDR2 SMNVEV (reference sequence). V lost 5 bases, J lost 4 bases, and 5 bases stayed unmatched. The CDR3 loop is CASSPPGLAGYNEQFF. The DNA of the CDR3 is TGTGCCAGCAGTCCCCCGGGACTAGCGGGATACAATGAGCAGTTCTTC.

Written as DNA, the CDR3 is TGTGCCAGCAGCTTGGCTAGGAGACTAGCACACAATGAGCAGTTCTTC. Translated: CASSLARRLAHNEQFF. J is TRBJ2-1 and V is TRBV5-8; TRBD2 matches 7 bases. Germline assignment: CDR1 SGHTS and CDR2 YDEGEE. This CDR3 is 16 amino acids long. The V segment lost 0 bases and the J segment 5 bases; nucleotides outside the gene matches: 8. The whole variable domain, filled in from reference TRBV5-8 and TRBJ2-1, reads EAGVTQSPTHLIKTRGQQATLRCSPISGHTSVYWYQQALGLGLQFLLWYDEGEERNRGNFPPRFSGRQFPNYSSELNVNALELEDSALYLCASSLARRLAHNEQFFGPGTRLTVL.

The chain is built from TRBV2 and TRBJ2-3, with TRBD1 identical over 8 bases. Losses at the gene ends were 10 bases for V and 4 bases for J; bases not matched to a gene: 10. The CDR3 sequence is 14 residues long. The germline CDR1 and CDR2 sequences are SNHLY and FYNNEI. Here the CDR3 reads CATTTGVRSDTQYF. The DNA for the CDR3 is TGTGCCACAACGACAGGGGTCCGTTCAGATACGCAGTATTTT.